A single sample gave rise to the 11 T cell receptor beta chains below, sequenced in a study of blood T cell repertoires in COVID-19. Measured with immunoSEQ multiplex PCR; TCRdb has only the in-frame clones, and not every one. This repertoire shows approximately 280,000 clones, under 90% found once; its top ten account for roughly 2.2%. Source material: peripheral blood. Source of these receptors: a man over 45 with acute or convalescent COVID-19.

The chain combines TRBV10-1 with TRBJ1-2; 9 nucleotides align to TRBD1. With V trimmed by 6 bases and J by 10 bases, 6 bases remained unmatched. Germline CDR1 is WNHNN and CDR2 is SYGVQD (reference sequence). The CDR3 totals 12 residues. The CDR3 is CASSRDRVAYTF. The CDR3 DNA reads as TGCGCCAGCAGCCGGGACAGGGTGGCCTACACCTTC.

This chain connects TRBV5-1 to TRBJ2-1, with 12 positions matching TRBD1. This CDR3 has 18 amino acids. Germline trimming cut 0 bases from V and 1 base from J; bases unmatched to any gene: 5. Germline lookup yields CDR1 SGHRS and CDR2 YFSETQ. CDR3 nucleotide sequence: TGCGCCAGCAGCTTGGAGGGACAGGGGGCGACGTCCTACAATGAGCAGTTCTTC. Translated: CASSLEGQGATSYNEQFF.

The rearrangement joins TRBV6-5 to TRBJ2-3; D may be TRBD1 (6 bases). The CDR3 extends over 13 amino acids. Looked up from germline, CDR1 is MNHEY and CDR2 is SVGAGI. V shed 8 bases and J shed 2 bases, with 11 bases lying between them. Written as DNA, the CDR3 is TGTGCCAGCTTAGGGACATACACAGATACGCAGTATTTT. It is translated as CASLGTYTDTQYF.

The CDR3 sequence: CASSYIGQGQSEQYF. DNA of the CDR3: TGTGCCAGCAGTTATATAGGACAGGGTCAAAGCGAGCAGTACTTC. J is TRBJ2-7 and V is TRBV7-3; 8 positions agree with TRBD1. In germline, CDR1 is SGHTA, CDR2 FQGTGA. The J segment lost 6 bases and the V segment lost 6 bases, leaving 13 bases of the junction unmatched. The CDR3 consists of 15 residues. Complete variable domain (other parts from reference TRBV7-3 and TRBJ2-7): GAGVSQTPSNKVTEKGKYVELRCDPISGHTALYWYRQSLGQGPEFLIYFQGTGAADDSGLPNDRFFAVRPEGSVSTLKIQRTERGDSAVYLCASSYIGQGQSEQYFGPGTRLTVT.

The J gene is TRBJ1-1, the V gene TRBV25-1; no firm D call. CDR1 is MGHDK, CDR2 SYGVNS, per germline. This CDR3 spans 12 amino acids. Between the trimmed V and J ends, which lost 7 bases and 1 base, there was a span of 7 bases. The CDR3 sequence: CASMRGNTEAFF. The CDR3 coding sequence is TGTGCCAGCATGCGGGGGAACACTGAAGCTTTCTTT.

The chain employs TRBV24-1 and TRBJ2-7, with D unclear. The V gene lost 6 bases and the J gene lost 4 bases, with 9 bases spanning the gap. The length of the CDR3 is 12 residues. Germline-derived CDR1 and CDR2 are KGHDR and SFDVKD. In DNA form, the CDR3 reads TGTGCCACCAGTACCAGGTCGTACGAGCAGTACTTC. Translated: CATSTRSYEQYF.

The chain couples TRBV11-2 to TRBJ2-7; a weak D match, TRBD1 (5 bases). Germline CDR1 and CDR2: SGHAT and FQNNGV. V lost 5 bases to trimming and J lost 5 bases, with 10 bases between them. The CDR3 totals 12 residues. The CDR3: CASSRQIHEQYF. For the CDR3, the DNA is TGTGCCAGCAGCCGACAGATCCACGAGCAGTACTTC.

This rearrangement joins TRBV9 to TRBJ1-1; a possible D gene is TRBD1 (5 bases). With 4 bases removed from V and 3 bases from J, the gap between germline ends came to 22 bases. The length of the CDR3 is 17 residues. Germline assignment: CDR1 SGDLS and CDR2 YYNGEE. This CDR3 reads CASSRAPRRGQYTEAFF. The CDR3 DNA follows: TGTGCCAGCAGCCGAGCCCCCCGTAGGGGCCAATACACTGAAGCTTTCTTT.

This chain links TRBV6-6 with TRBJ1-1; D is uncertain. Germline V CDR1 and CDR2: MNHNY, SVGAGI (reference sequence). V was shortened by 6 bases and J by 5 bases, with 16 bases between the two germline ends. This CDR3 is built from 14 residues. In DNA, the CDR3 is TGTGCCAGCAGACCTACTAGGGAAGGAACTGAAGCTTTCTTT. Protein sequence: CASRPTREGTEAFF.

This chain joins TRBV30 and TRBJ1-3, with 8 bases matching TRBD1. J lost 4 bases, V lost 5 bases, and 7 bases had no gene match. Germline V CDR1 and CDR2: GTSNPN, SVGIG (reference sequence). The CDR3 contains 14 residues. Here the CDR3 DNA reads TGTGCCTGGGAACAGGGGGTCTCAGGAAACACCATATATTTT. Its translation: CAWEQGVSGNTIYF.

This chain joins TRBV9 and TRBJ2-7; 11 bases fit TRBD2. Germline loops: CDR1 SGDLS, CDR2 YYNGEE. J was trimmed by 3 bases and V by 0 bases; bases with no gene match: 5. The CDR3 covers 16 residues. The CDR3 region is CASSVGLAGNVYEQYF. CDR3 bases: TGTGCCAGCAGCGTAGGACTAGCGGGGAACGTCTACGAGCAGTACTTC.